This TCR beta chain is drawn from a study of vaccination and CD4 T cells after COVID-19. Study summary: Convalescents were six males and four females, two of them Hispanic. Spike peptides, overlapping and drawn from SARS-CoV-2, HCoV-NL63, HCoV-OC43 and HCoV-229E, were used to stimulate cells. Whole-study findings and limits: SARS-CoV-2-reactive clonotypes showed a nonsignificant median rise from roughly 21 to 40. Looking at convalescent patients, a median around 84% of reactive clones were present only post-vaccination.

Treatment described: approximately nine-day PBMC culture with coronavirus spike peptide pools or control peptides (ViraFEST assay). The Oncomine TCR Beta short-read assay was applied to DNA of cultured CD4+ T cells. Each CDR3 protein gets one entry after TCRdb re-called the PCR reads with MiXCR. Among roughly 12,000 distinct CDR3 sequences listed, around 48% were seen once. This clonotype was found once. Antigen unknown. The sequence derives from a human donor who had recovered from COVID-19. The material sequenced was CD4+ T cells from blood, cultured in vitro.

As DNA, the CDR3 is TGTGCCAGCAGATATAGGACTAGATACACAGAGACCCAGTACTTC. Protein product: CASRYRTRYTETQYF. The V call is TRBV5-6, the J call TRBJ2-5; 7 nucleotides align to TRBD2. This CDR3 has 15 residues. Looked up from germline, CDR1 is SGHDT and CDR2 is YYEEEE. V was clipped by 5 bases and J by 4 bases; unmatched bases: 11.